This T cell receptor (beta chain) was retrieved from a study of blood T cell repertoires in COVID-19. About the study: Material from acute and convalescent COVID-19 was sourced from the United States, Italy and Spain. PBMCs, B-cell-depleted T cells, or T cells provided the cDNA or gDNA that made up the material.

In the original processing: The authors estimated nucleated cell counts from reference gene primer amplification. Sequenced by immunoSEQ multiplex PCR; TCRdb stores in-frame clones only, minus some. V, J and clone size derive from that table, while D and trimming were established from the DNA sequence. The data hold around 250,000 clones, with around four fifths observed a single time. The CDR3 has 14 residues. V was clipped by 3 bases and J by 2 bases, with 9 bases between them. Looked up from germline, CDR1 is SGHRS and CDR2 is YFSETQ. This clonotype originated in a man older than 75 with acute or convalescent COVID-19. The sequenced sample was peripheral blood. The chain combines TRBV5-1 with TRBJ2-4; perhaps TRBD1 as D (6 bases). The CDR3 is CASSSDRSKNIQYF. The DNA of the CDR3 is TGCGCCAGCAGCTCGGACAGATCCAAAAACATTCAGTACTTC.